The source of this T cell receptor (beta chain) is a study of shared clonotypes between healthy human individuals. Study-wide context: Participating donors consisted of two women and three men aged 18 to 49. The study's findings and limits: Across a handful of donors, naive CD4 shared roughly 5%, naive CD8 around 3.5%, memory CD4 less than 2.5%, memory CD8 0.4% to 0.5%.

As concerns this clone: What it binds is not known.

The CDR3 loop spans 12 amino acids. V lost 0 bases and J 14 bases, leaving 11 bases between the germline ends. Germline assignment: CDR1 SQVTM and CDR2 ANQGSEA. Using immunoSEQ multiplex PCR, the repertoire was profiled, and TCRdb retains in-frame clones only, with some absent. Altogether 2 million to 2.5 million clones are present, more than 90% being singletons, with the ten largest covering approximately 0.13%. J is TRBJ1-6 and V is TRBV29-1; no reliable D call. The source material was naive CD4+ T cells sorted from blood. The subset here: CD45RA+ positively selected. The TCR originated in a man between 18 and 35 years old in good health. CDR3 sequence reads: CSVEDSGLTLHF. CDR3 nucleotides: TGCAGCGTTGAAGACTCCGGCCTAACCCTCCACTTT.